These T cell receptor beta chains were read from a single sample in a study of T cell changes during pregnancy in multiple sclerosis. TCRdb's copy holds only in-frame clones and misses some; the assay was immunoSEQ multiplex PCR. The table includes roughly 80,000 clones, 90% to 95% detected once. Material: peripheral blood, obtained before pregnancy. The receptors stem from a female donor with multiple sclerosis, enrolled in a pregnancy study. Each CDR3 is given without its conserved first and last residue. Each record gives: clone size, J gene, V gene, CDR3 length, CDR3 protein. Size values are once, few and many counts, or a class for expanded clones, and some rows have none.

NA | TRBJ2-2 | TRBV6-5 | 11 | ASSYLQTGELF
NA | TRBJ2-5 | TRBV19 | 13 | ASSIGRRVYETQY
NA | TRBJ1-1 | TRBV6-5 | 12 | ASRTLYREIEAF
NA | TRBJ2-3 | TRBV5-1 | 12 | ASSLAGLTDTQY
NA | TRBJ2-2 | TRBV4-2 | 14 | ASSPGGGLSGGELF
NA | TRBJ2-5 | TRBV7-2 | 12 | ASSLYPGQETQY
NA | TRBJ1-5 | TRBV28 | 19 | ASSLLGPPWGQGLPNQPQH
NA | TRBJ2-5 | TRBV7-2 | 12 | ASSGGTGFKTQY
NA | TRBJ1-5 | TRBV12-2 | 15 | ASRPPLRGDSNQPQH
NA | TRBJ1-4 | TRBV4-2 | 12 | ASSRQGADEKLF
NA | TRBJ2-2 | TRBV5-1 | 14 | ASSLSAGGRDGELF
NA | TRBJ1-1 | TRBV9 | 14 | ASSAGEFRGFTEAF
few | TRBJ2-2 | TRBV4-2 | 15 | ASSQEPSGSYTGELF
once | TRBJ2-3 | TRBV7-2 | 12 | ASSLVLATDTQY
NA | TRBJ2-5 | TRBV29-1 | 13 | SVASSGSGWETQY
NA | TRBJ1-5 | TRBV28 | 13 | ASSPLFGSNQPQH